Presented here are 10 T cell receptor beta chains from one specimen sequenced in a study of beta chain features in type 1 diabetes (dated by TCRdb to about 2018). What the research found in general, with its limitations: Type 1 diabetes patients showed a moderate but significant shortening of TCRB CDR3 length in all four CD4+ subsets.

The method was the immunoSEQ multiplex PCR assay. The entire amount of isolated RNA was reverse transcribed using the High Capacity cDNA Reverse Transcription Kit, so the sequenced TCRB transcripts were expressed ones. TCRdb's version of the immuneACCESS table is confined to in-frame rearrangements and falls short of the full clone set. An unresolved V gene accounts for under half of the shortfall where checked; the remainder is of unknown origin. Within this sample are about 150,000 clones, with over 6% of them counted one time only. Under 0.6% of the sample goes to the ten largest clones. Their recognized antigens are unknown. The specimen sequenced was central memory CD4+ T cells from blood. Every receptor here comes from a man younger than 30 with type 1 diabetes.

This clone has a handful of counts. This rearrangement joins TRBV5-6 to TRBJ2-1; TRBD1 is a possible D gene (6 bases). The CDR3 length is 16 residues. V was cut by 4 bases and J by 2 bases, with 16 bases left in between. Germline lookup yields CDR1 SGHDT and CDR2 YYEEEE. The CDR3 spells CASSIATGSPYNEQFF. The CDR3 region has the DNA TGTGCCAGCAGCATCGCTACAGGGTCCCCCTACAATGAGCAGTTCTTC.

The chain uses TRBV10-3 and TRBJ1-4; 7 bases agree with TRBD1. The V gene's germline CDR1 is ENHRY and CDR2 SYGVKD. Trimming at V came to 3 bases and at J to 7 bases, leaving 5 bases not matched to a gene. This CDR3 has 14 residues. Here the CDR3 reads CAISDGQEVEKLFF. The CDR3, as DNA: TGTGCCATCAGTGATGGACAGGAGGTTGAAAAACTGTTTTTT.

The rearrangement links TRBV28 to TRBJ1-2; a possible D gene is TRBD1 (6 bases). The CDR3 totals 12 residues. Trimming cost V 7 bases and J 9 bases, with 15 bases left between them. Germline CDR1 reads MDHEN; CDR2 reads SYDVKM. The CDR3: CASTPNRVRYTF. CDR3 sequence (DNA): TGTGCCAGCACCCCAAACAGGGTCCGCTACACCTTC.

This clone turned up a few times. CDR3 in amino acids: CASSFGTSVRGYGYTF. In nucleotides, the CDR3 is TGTGCCAGCAGCTTCGGGACATCTGTTCGAGGCTATGGCTACACCTTC. The rearrangement links TRBV7-2 to TRBJ1-2, with a weak D call TRBD1 (6 bases). V was clipped by 3 bases and J by 4 bases, with 18 bases between them. The CDR3 covers 16 residues. Germline-derived CDR1 and CDR2 are SGHTA and FQGNSA.

The chain couples TRBV30 to TRBJ2-3, with TRBD2 matching over 9 bases. J lost 1 base, V lost 5 bases, and 10 bases had no gene match. The CDR3 is made up of 16 amino acids. Germline CDR1 and CDR2: GTSNPN and SVGIG (reference sequence). The DNA of the CDR3 is TGTGCCTGGCGGGGCGGGAGGGGTTGGGGCACAGATACGCAGTATTTT. Amino acids: CAWRGGRGWGTDTQYF.

This clone was observed a few times. The V and J genes are TRBV11-2 and TRBJ2-1; TRBD2 matches at 10 bases. The CDR3 is 14 residues long. Germline CDR1 reads SGHAT; CDR2 reads FQNNGV. J gave up 12 bases and V 1 base, and 6 bases lay outside the gene matches. This CDR3 reads CASSLGTSGGLQFF. As DNA, the CDR3 is TGTGCCAGCAGCTTAGGGACTAGCGGTGGTTTGCAGTTCTTC.

This clone was picked up a small number of times. The chain links TRBV7-2 to TRBJ1-6, with 10 positions matching TRBD1. The CDR3 is 17 residues long. Germline CDR1 and CDR2: SGHTA and FQGNSA. Trimming cost V 5 bases and J 0 bases; bases outside gene matches: 4. CDR3 residues: CASSPGTGVSYNSPLHF. The CDR3 DNA follows: TGTGCCAGCAGCCCCGGGACAGGGGTCTCCTATAATTCACCCCTCCACTTT.

J is TRBJ1-5 and V is TRBV29-1; maybe TRBD1 (5 bases). Germline values: CDR1 SQVTM, CDR2 ANQGSEA. The V gene lost 7 bases and the J gene lost 4 bases, with 17 bases spanning the gap. The CDR3 extends over 14 amino acids. The CDR3 loop reads CSASLAGVNQPQHF. For the CDR3, the DNA is TGCAGCGCCTCCCTGGCGGGGGTAAATCAGCCCCAGCATTTT.

Points on this clone: The sample contains more than one DNA sequence encoding this CDR3. J is TRBJ2-7 and V is TRBV5-1, with TRBD1 matching 9 bases. Trimming cost V 4 bases and J 3 bases; bases outside gene matches: 2. CDR3 length: 13 amino acids. Germline loops: CDR1 SGHRS, CDR2 YFSETQ. The CDR3 nucleotides read TGCGCCAGCAGCGGGGGACAGGGCTACGAGCAGTACTTC. Translated, it gives CASSGGQGYEQYF.

This clone has just a few counts. The chain is built from TRBV10-3 and TRBJ2-3; perhaps TRBD2 as D (6 bases). V lost 2 bases to trimming and J lost 6 bases, with 12 bases between them. CDR1 and CDR2 (germline): ENHRY, SYGVKD. The CDR3 is 14 residues long. CDR3 region: CAISEGNSGDTQYF. In DNA, the CDR3 is TGTGCCATCAGTGAGGGGAACAGCGGGGATACGCAGTATTTT.